The 12 T cell receptor beta chains below come from one sample, sequenced in a study (dated by TCRdb to between 2014 and 2017). Library generation was performed with 5' RACE. The listed sequencing device is Illumina MiSeq. TCRdb passed the public sequencing reads through fastp at Q25 and MiXCR, retaining productive beta sequences. Rows are combined by CDR3 protein, so each entry shows the most common genes and DNA. This sample is represented by about 62,000 distinct CDR3 sequences; roughly 30% of them were singletons. The ten largest make up 2.3% of the sample. Source material: tumor-infiltrating naive CD4+ T cells sorted from the breast tumor. Interpreted using the paper, the cell subset or site label stands for: naive CD4+ T cells, CD4+CD45RA+CD25-. The receptors were sampled from a female donor with breast cancer.

This clonotype showed up many times. The chain couples TRBV7-9 to TRBJ1-1; possibly TRBD1 for D (6 bases). CDR1 is SEHNR and CDR2 is FQNEAQ in the germline V gene (reference sequence). V lost 5 bases, J lost 5 bases, and 18 bases lay in between. CDR3 length equals 15 residues. CDR3 in amino acids: CASSAQGRDMTEAFF. CDR3 nucleotide sequence: TGTGCCAGCAGCGCCCAAGGCAGGGACATGACTGAAGCTTTCTTT. Using reference TRBV7-9 and TRBJ1-1 for the parts outside the CDR3, the full variable domain is DTGVSQNPRHKITKRGQNVTFRCDPISEHNRLYWYRQTLGQGPEFLTYFQNEAQLEKSRLLSDRFSAERPKGSFSTLEIQRTEQGDSAMYLCASSAQGRDMTEAFFGQGTRLTVV.

This rearrangement joins TRBV5-1 to TRBJ2-7; 9 bases map to TRBD1. The germline CDR1 and CDR2 sequences are SGHRS and YFSETQ. V trimming: 3 bases; J trimming: 2 bases; junction bases outside the gene matches: 6. CDR3 length equals 15 residues. CDR3 coding DNA: TGCGCCAGCAGCTGGGACCGGGACAGGGCCTACGAGCAGTACTTC. Its translation is CASSWDRDRAYEQYF.

V and J are TRBV6-5 and TRBJ1-5; tentatively, D is TRBD1 (5 bases). CDR1 and CDR2 (germline): MNHEY, SVGAGI. V dropped 8 bases and J dropped 10 bases, with 27 bases sitting between them. The CDR3 has 16 residues. CDR3 residues: CASGTLQRGTTKPQHF. The DNA of the CDR3 is TGTGCCAGCGGCACACTGCAGCGAGGGACGACAAAACCCCAGCATTTT.

This clonotype is medium-sized by share. This chain connects TRBV6-2 or TRBV6-3 to TRBJ2-7; no firm D call. CDR3 length: 16 residues. V lost 0 bases, J lost 2 bases, and 14 bases lay in between. Per the germline V gene, CDR1 is MNHEY and CDR2 is SVGEGT. The CDR3 is CASSYSGKDLTYEQYF. The CDR3 bases are TGTGCCAGCAGTTACTCCGGCAAGGACCTTACCTACGAGCAGTACTTC.

Remarks on this clonotype: One junction end does not reproduce the germline sequence, and a read error may be involved. The genes are TRBV6-1 and TRBJ1-5; D is unresolved. This CDR3 is 14 amino acids long. Looked up from germline, CDR1 is MNHNS and CDR2 is SASEGT. CDR3 DNA: TGTGCCAACAGTGAAATGATCGGATTTCAGCCCCAGCATTTT. Its translation: CANSEMIGFQPQHF.

This chain links TRBV4-3 with TRBJ1-4, with TRBD1 matching 9 bases. Germline V gives CDR1 LGHNA, CDR2 YSLEER. Losses at the gene ends were 4 bases for V and 7 bases for J; bases not matched to a gene: 7. The CDR3 is 15 amino acids. The CDR3 DNA follows: TGCGCCAGCAGCCTATCAACAGGGGGCGGTGAAAAACTGTTTTTT. It codes for CASSLSTGGGEKLFF.

Details on this clonotype: The CDR3 does not end in the conserved phenylalanine or tryptophan, so this is likely a read error. The chain employs TRBV4-1 and TRBJ2-7; 9 bases fit TRBD1. V shed 5 bases and J 3 bases; nucleotides not matched to a gene: 2. The germline gives CDR1 MGHRA, CDR2 YSYEKL. The CDR3 has 13 residues. CDR3 sequence: CASSMDRGYEQYL. The CDR3, as DNA: TGCGCCAGCAGCATGGACAGGGGCTACGAGCAGTACCTC.

This chain connects TRBV6-5 to TRBJ1-2; D may be TRBD1 (5 bases). Germline CDR1 and CDR2: MNHEY and SVGAGI. The CDR3 contains 16 residues. Trimming shortened V by 6 bases and J by 4 bases, and 21 bases separated the two germline ends. The CDR3 DNA sequence: TGTGCCAGCAGCGGGCCATCGACAGAAGGCAGCTATGGCTACACCTTC. It is translated as CASSGPSTEGSYGYTF.

The CDR3 is CASSLPSGNQETQYF. DNA for the CDR3: TGTGCCAGCAGCTTGCCCTCAGGGAATCAAGAGACCCAGTACTTC. This chain connects TRBV5-4 to TRBJ2-5; possible D gene TRBD1, 5 bases. The V end lost 1 base, the J end lost 2 bases, and 12 bases lay between the germline ends. In germline, CDR1 is SGHNT, CDR2 YYREEE (reference sequence). This CDR3 spans 15 amino acids.

This clonotype turned up a few times. The chain is built from TRBV20-1 and TRBJ1-1, with 7 positions matching TRBD1. Losses at the gene ends were 0 bases for V and 3 bases for J; bases not matched to a gene: 13. Germline loops: CDR1 DFQATT, CDR2 SNEGSKA (reference sequence). The CDR3 has 17 residues. CDR3 amino acids: CSARDRDSERPYTEAFF. CDR3 nucleotide sequence: TGCAGTGCTAGAGACCGGGACAGCGAGAGACCGTACACTGAAGCTTTCTTT.

This clonotype is deemed medium-sized. The chain recombines TRBV7-2 with TRBJ1-1; D not certain. Germline V gene data show CDR1 as SGHTA and CDR2 as FQGNSA. The CDR3 has 13 residues. V shed 1 base and J shed 8 bases, with 11 bases lying between them. The DNA for the CDR3 is TGTGCCAGCAGCTTAGGGCGGCTGGGGGAAGCTTTCTTT. This gives the protein CASSLGRLGEAFF.

In its sample, this clonotype was seen many times. The rearrangement links TRBV6-5 to TRBJ1-2, with D uncertain. The length of the CDR3 is 16 residues. The germline V gene has CDR1 MNHEY and CDR2 SVGAGI. V was clipped by 6 bases and J by 3 bases, with 20 bases between them. CDR3 DNA sequence: TGTGCCAGCAGCCCTCATATCGTTGGTGGGTACTATGGCTACACCTTC. Amino acids: CASSPHIVGGYYGYTF.